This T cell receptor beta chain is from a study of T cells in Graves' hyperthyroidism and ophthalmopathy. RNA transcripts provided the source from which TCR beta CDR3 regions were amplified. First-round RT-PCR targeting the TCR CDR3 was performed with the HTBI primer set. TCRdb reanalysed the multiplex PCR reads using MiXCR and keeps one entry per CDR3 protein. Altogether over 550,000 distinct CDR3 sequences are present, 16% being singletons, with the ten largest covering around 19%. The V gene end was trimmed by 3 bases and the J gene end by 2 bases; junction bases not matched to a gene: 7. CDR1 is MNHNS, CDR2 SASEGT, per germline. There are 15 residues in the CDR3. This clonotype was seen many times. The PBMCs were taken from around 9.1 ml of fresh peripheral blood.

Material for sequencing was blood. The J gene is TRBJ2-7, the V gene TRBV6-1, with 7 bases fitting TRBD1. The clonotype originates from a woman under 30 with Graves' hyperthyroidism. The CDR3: CASSDPGGSPYEQYF. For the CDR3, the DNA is TGTGCCAGCAGTGACCCAGGGGGATCGCCCTACGAGCAGTACTTC.